Below are 24 T cell receptor beta chains sequenced from a single sample in a study of blood T cell repertoires in COVID-19. The table came from immunoSEQ multiplex PCR; TCRdb's copy has only in-frame clones and leaves some out. The sample gives 300,000 to 350,000 clones, 90% to 95% of which show up once; about 4% is in the top ten. Input material: PBMCs or T cells enriched from blood (not recorded which). These receptors originate from a woman aged 25 to 39 who had been exposed to COVID-19.

The chain is built from TRBV5-1 and TRBJ1-3; perhaps TRBD1 as D (5 bases). V was trimmed by 1 base and J by 2 bases, leaving 13 bases between them. The length of the CDR3 is 16 residues. CDR1 is SGHRS and CDR2 is YFSETQ in the germline V gene. CDR3 in amino acids: CASSLTSRAAGNTIYF. CDR3 bases: TGCGCCAGCAGCTTGACAAGCAGGGCGGCTGGAAACACCATATATTTT.

This chain joins TRBV18 and TRBJ1-5, with 9 bases identical to TRBD1. Trimming cost V 4 bases and J 7 bases; bases outside gene matches: 2. CDR3 length: 13 residues. Germline CDR1 and CDR2: KGHSH and LQKENI. The CDR3 sequence: CASSRTGDQPQHF. CDR3 coding DNA: TGTGCCAGCTCACGGACAGGGGACCAGCCCCAGCATTTT. Combining the CDR3 with reference TRBV18 and TRBJ1-5 gives the whole variable domain NAGVMQNPRHLVRRRGQEARLRCSPMKGHSHVYWYRQLPEEGLKFMVYLQKENIIDESGMPKERFSAEFPKEGPSILRIQQVVRGDSAAYFCASSRTGDQPQHFGDGTRLSIL.

The genes are TRBV21-1 and TRBJ1-2; TRBD1, the D gene given by the table, was not confirmed from the DNA. TRBV21-1 has pseudogene status. The CDR3 has 16 amino acids. The CDR3 region has the DNA TGTGCCAGCAGCAAAGGACGGGACAGTAGTGTGGATGGCTACACCTTC. It encodes CASSKGRDSSVDGYTF.

The chain couples TRBV30 to TRBJ2-3, with D possibly TRBD2 on 6 matching bases. The germline V gene has CDR1 GTSNPN and CDR2 SVGIG (reference sequence). This CDR3 has 13 residues. V lost 8 bases and J 4 bases, leaving 16 bases between the germline ends. This CDR3 is CAGTGTLADTQYF. In nucleotides, the CDR3 is TGTGCCGGAACCGGGACTTTGGCAGATACGCAGTATTTT. The whole variable domain, remainder taken from reference TRBV30 and TRBJ2-3, is SQTIHQWPATLVQPVGSPLSLECTVEGTSNPNLYWYRQAAGRGLQLLFYSVGIGQISSEVPQNLSASRPQDRQFILSSKKLLLSDSGFYLCAGTGTLADTQYFGPGTRLTVL.

This chain joins TRBV4-3 and TRBJ2-1; TRBD2 matches 8 bases. V lost 2 bases and J lost 2; bases outside the gene matches: 8. CDR3 length: 17 residues. Germline V gene sequence: CDR1 LGHNA, CDR2 YSLEER. CDR3 loop: CASSQQPSGRAYNEQFF. The CDR3 DNA follows: TGCGCCAGCAGCCAACAACCTAGCGGGCGAGCCTACAATGAGCAGTTCTTC.

The chain combines TRBV7-9 with TRBJ2-1, with 14 bases matching TRBD2. The V and J ends lost 5 bases and 6 bases, in that order; junction bases with no gene match: 15. Looked up from germline, CDR1 is SEHNR and CDR2 is FQNEAQ (reference sequence). CDR3 size: 19 residues. The CDR3 loop reads CASSPRLAGGLVLPNEQFF. The CDR3 DNA reads TGTGCCAGCAGCCCCAGACTAGCGGGGGGGCTTGTGCTGCCCAATGAGCAGTTCTTC.

The V and J genes are TRBV5-1 and TRBJ2-1, with 7 bases matching TRBD2. Germline-derived CDR1 and CDR2 are SGHRS and YFSETQ. This CDR3 contains 15 residues. V lost 4 bases and J lost 1; bases outside the gene matches: 5. In DNA form, the CDR3 reads TGCGCCAGCAGCACCAGCGGGGAGTCCTACAATGAGCAGTTCTTC. This encodes CASSTSGESYNEQFF.

The chain carries TRBV6-5 and TRBJ1-6, with 7 bases matching TRBD1. The junction had 8 bases not matched to a gene; V was cut back by 2 bases and J by 10 bases. The CDR3 sequence is 15 residues long. The V gene's germline CDR1 is MNHEY and CDR2 SVGAGI. The CDR3 sequence: CASSYNWDSGSPLHF. CDR3 sequence (DNA): TGTGCCAGCAGTTACAATTGGGACAGCGGGTCACCCCTCCACTTT.

The V and J genes are TRBV11-2 and TRBJ1-2; possible D gene TRBD1, 6 bases. Germline CDR1 and CDR2: SGHAT and FQNNGV. V was pared by 4 bases and J by 2 bases, with 14 bases between. CDR3 length equals 15 residues. This CDR3 reads CASSSNRDTNYGYTF. CDR3 coding DNA: TGTGCCAGCAGCTCCAACAGGGATACAAACTATGGCTACACCTTC.

The genes are TRBV16 and TRBJ1-1; D perhaps matches TRBD1 (6 bases). The ends were cut back, 0 bases at V and 5 bases at J, with 25 bases in the middle. Germline CDR1 is KGHSY and CDR2 is FQNENV. This CDR3 has 19 amino acids. The CDR3 DNA reads TGTGCCAGCAGCCAATCTGGGACACAAAGGTCCATGCTTGGAACTGAAGCTTTCTTT. Translating gives CASSQSGTQRSMLGTEAFF.

The chain joins TRBV2 to TRBJ2-2, with 10 nucleotides matching TRBD1. The germline gives CDR1 SNHLY, CDR2 FYNNEI. V trimming: 6 bases; J trimming: 0 bases; junction bases outside the gene matches: 1. The CDR3 consists of 15 residues. CDR3 sequence: CASRDRGANTGELFF. CDR3 coding DNA: TGTGCCAGCAGGGACAGGGGGGCGAACACCGGGGAGCTGTTTTTT.

This clone was detected once. As DNA, the CDR3 is TGCGCCAGCAGCTTGGAGGGACTAGCGGGGGGCCTCGCCGGGGAGCTGTTTTTT. It codes for CASSLEGLAGGLAGELFF. The chain joins TRBV5-1 to TRBJ2-2; 15 nucleotides line up with TRBD2. V shed 0 bases and J 6 bases; nucleotides not matched to a gene: 6. The CDR3 length is 18 residues. Germline-derived CDR1 and CDR2 are SGHRS and YFSETQ.

The CDR3 DNA reads as TGTGCCAGCAGCGCAGGGTCGCCCCTCCACTTT. Translating it yields CASSAGSPLHF. This chain connects TRBV21-1 to TRBJ1-6; the DNA was not used to check the table's D call, TRBD1. TRBV21-1 is tagged as a pseudogene. The CDR3 is 11 amino acids.

The CDR3 nucleotides are TGCGCCAGCAGCCAAGATTCCGGTACTTCCTACGAGCAGTACTTC. It encodes CASSQDSGTSYEQYF. This chain links TRBV4-3 with TRBJ2-7; D unresolved. V dropped 0 bases and J dropped 1 base, with 10 bases sitting between them. The CDR3 runs to 15 residues. From germline, CDR1 is LGHNA and CDR2 YSLEER.

Points on this clone: Because the CDR3 is missing its conserved closing phenylalanine or tryptophan, this is likely a read error. The limits of the CDR3 on the DNA are not certain, so only TCRdb's listed CDR3 is given. The V call is TRBV12-3 or TRBV12-4, the J call TRBJ2-7; the table assigns TRBD2, which was not confirmed against the DNA. The CDR3 length is 10 residues, termini included. The CDR3 loop reads CASSFGMCGD.

The chain has TRBV18 and TRBJ1-1; weak D call: TRBD1 (5 bases). The CDR3 length is 13 residues. Germline V gives CDR1 KGHSH, CDR2 LQKENI. The V end lost 0 bases, the J end lost 8 bases, and 10 bases lay between the germline ends. The CDR3 DNA reads TGTGCCAGCTCACCACCGACCAGGACAGAAGCTTTCTTT. This gives the protein CASSPPTRTEAFF. Using reference TRBV18 and TRBJ1-1 for the parts outside the CDR3, the full variable domain is NAGVMQNPRHLVRRRGQEARLRCSPMKGHSHVYWYRQLPEEGLKFMVYLQKENIIDESGMPKERFSAEFPKEGPSILRIQQVVRGDSAAYFCASSPPTRTEAFFGQGTRLTVV.

V is TRBV6-5 and J is TRBJ2-1, with D possibly matching TRBD2 (6 bases). Germline V gene lookup returns CDR1 MNHEY and CDR2 SVGAGI. The V end lost 6 bases, the J end lost 7 bases, and 19 bases lay between the germline ends. The CDR3 is 15 residues long. The CDR3 bases are TGTGCCAGCAGAGTCGGAGGGGCCGGGACTAATGAGCAGTTCTTC. Its translation is CASRVGGAGTNEQFF.

This chain links TRBV2 with TRBJ2-2; 9 bases are shared with TRBD2. This CDR3 region has 15 residues. Germline V gene lookup returns CDR1 SNHLY and CDR2 FYNNEI. Unmatched junction bases numbered 3, after V lost 1 base and J lost 6 bases. This CDR3 is CASSEEGLASGELFF. In DNA form, the CDR3 reads TGTGCCAGCAGTGAAGAGGGACTAGCATCCGGGGAGCTGTTTTTT. Supplemented by reference TRBV2 and TRBJ2-2, the full variable domain reads EPEVTQTPSHQVTQMGQEVILRCVPISNHLYFYWYRQILGQKVEFLVSFYNNEISEKSEIFDDQFSVERPDGSNFTLKIRSTKLEDSAMYFCASSEEGLASGELFFGEGSRLTVL.

The V and J genes are TRBV5-1 and TRBJ2-7, with D possibly TRBD1 on 5 matching bases. V was pared by 0 bases and J by 6 bases, with 10 bases between. This CDR3 spans 13 amino acids. The germline CDR1 and CDR2 sequences are SGHRS and YFSETQ. The CDR3 bases are TGCGCCAGCAGCTTGGATAGGCAGGGCGAGCAGTACTTC. This encodes CASSLDRQGEQYF.

The rearrangement links TRBV19 to TRBJ1-6, with D possibly matching TRBD1 (6 bases). The CDR3 sequence is 14 residues long. Trimming removed 3 bases at V and 13 bases at J, with 16 bases between. Germline V gene lookup returns CDR1 LNHDA and CDR2 SQIVND (reference sequence). The CDR3 protein is CASSIGDIRGPLHF. The CDR3 bases are TGTGCCAGTAGTATTGGGGACATACGCGGGCCCCTCCACTTT.

This clone was observed a single time. The chain carries TRBV7-2 and TRBJ2-3, with TRBD2 as a possible D gene (6 bases). V was trimmed by 5 bases and J by 6 bases, leaving 12 bases between them. The CDR3 is made up of 13 amino acids. The germline V gene has CDR1 SGHTA and CDR2 FQGNSA. The DNA of the CDR3 is TGTGCCAGCAGCCCAGGTCGGGGGGATACGCAGTATTTT. Translation: CASSPGRGDTQYF.

V usage is TRBV19 and J usage is TRBJ2-3, with TRBD1 as a possible D gene (5 bases). Trimming removed 2 bases from V and 4 bases from J, with 13 bases in between. CDR3 length: 15 amino acids. The germline CDR1 and CDR2 sequences are LNHDA and SQIVND (reference sequence). The CDR3 loop reads CASSIRRQGSDTQYF. CDR3 in DNA: TGTGCCAGTAGTATACGGCGGCAGGGTTCAGATACGCAGTATTTT.

This clone showed up just once. The chain recombines TRBV7-9 with TRBJ1-5, with D unresolved. Trimming removed 1 base at V and 8 bases at J, with 6 bases between. This CDR3 contains 12 residues. In germline, CDR1 is SEHNR, CDR2 FQNEAQ (reference sequence). As DNA, the CDR3 is TGTGCCAGCAGCTTAGGAGCAAAGCCCCAGCATTTT. This encodes CASSLGAKPQHF.

The chain joins TRBV10-3 to TRBJ2-7; perhaps TRBD2 as D (5 bases). CDR1 is ENHRY and CDR2 is SYGVKD in the germline V gene. Between the trimmed V and J ends, which lost 10 bases and 7 bases, there was a span of 11 bases. The CDR3 totals 10 residues. The CDR3 region is CATGNGEQYF. The CDR3 coding sequence is TGTGCCACCGGGAATGGGGAGCAGTACTTC.